A single sample is the source of the 9 T cell receptor beta chains below, sequenced in a study of blood T cell repertoires in COVID-19. Repertoires were generated with immunoSEQ multiplex PCR, while TCRdb's copy carries only in-frame clones and drops some. Found here are roughly 200,000 clones, more than 85% of them singletons; the top ten hold 2.7%. Sequenced: peripheral blood. All receptors come from a man aged 35 to 55 with active or convalescent COVID-19.

The V and J genes are TRBV6-6 and TRBJ1-4; D is possibly TRBD1 (5 bases). The germline V gene has CDR1 MNHNY and CDR2 SVGAGI (reference sequence). The V end lost 9 bases, the J end lost 0 bases, and 17 bases lay between the germline ends. This CDR3 has 16 amino acids. This CDR3 is CASWARDDATNEKLFF. The CDR3, as DNA: TGTGCCAGTTGGGCCAGGGATGACGCAACTAATGAAAAACTGTTTTTT.

The chain is built from TRBV9 and TRBJ2-3; maybe TRBD1 (7 bases). CDR1 and CDR2 (germline): SGDLS, YYNGEE. The CDR3 contains 16 residues. Trimming shortened V by 4 bases and J by 2 bases, and 17 bases separated the two germline ends. The CDR3 DNA reads as TGTGCCAGCAGCACTCATACAGGGGAGGTCACAGATACGCAGTATTTT. Translation: CASSTHTGEVTDTQYF.

The J gene is TRBJ2-5, the V gene TRBV7-2; tentatively, D is TRBD1 (6 bases). This CDR3 spans 16 amino acids. Germline loops: CDR1 SGHTA, CDR2 FQGNSA. The V and J ends lost 0 bases and 2 bases respectively, with 13 bases between them. The CDR3 DNA sequence: TGTGCCAGCAGCTTAGCGCTGGGGGCTACTCAAGAGACCCAGTACTTC. Protein: CASSLALGATQETQYF.

The chain carries TRBV5-1 and TRBJ1-2; TRBD1 matches at 8 bases. CDR3 length equals 12 residues. CDR1 is SGHRS, CDR2 YFSETQ, per germline. The V and J ends lost 5 bases and 7 bases, in that order; junction bases with no gene match: 4. CDR3 DNA: TGCGCCAGCAGGGCTACAGGGGGTGGCTACACCTTC. As protein: CASRATGGGYTF.

This chain connects TRBV5-1 to TRBJ1-6, with D possibly matching TRBD1 (5 bases). CDR1 and CDR2 (germline): SGHRS, YFSETQ. V shed 0 bases and J shed 5 bases, with 15 bases lying between them. This CDR3 contains 17 residues. The CDR3: CASSLVQGSSNNSPLHF. The CDR3 DNA sequence: TGCGCCAGCAGCTTGGTTCAGGGTTCTTCTAATAATTCACCCCTCCACTTT. Full variable domain (missing parts from reference TRBV5-1 and TRBJ1-6): KAGVTQTPRYLIKTRGQQVTLSCSPISGHRSVSWYQQTPGQGLQFLFEYFSETQRNKGNFPGRFSGRQFSNSRSEMNVSTLELGDSALYLCASSLVQGSSNNSPLHFGNGTRLTVT.

The genes are TRBV13 and TRBJ2-2; TRBD2 might be the D (6 bases). V gave up 2 bases and J gave up 6 bases, with 10 bases separating them. Germline V CDR1 and CDR2: PRHDT, FYEKMQ (reference sequence). The CDR3 covers 14 residues. The CDR3 protein is CASSLSGGAGELFF. As DNA, the CDR3 is TGTGCCAGCAGCTTATCCGGGGGAGCCGGGGAGCTGTTTTTT.

The rearrangement uses TRBV11-3 and TRBJ2-2, with D unclear. The germline gives CDR1 SGHNT, CDR2 YENEEA. The CDR3 sequence is 14 residues long. V was clipped by 3 bases and J by 1 base, with 6 bases between them. The CDR3 sequence: CASSLAGNTGELFF. The CDR3 coding sequence is TGTGCCAGCAGCTTGGCAGGGAACACCGGGGAGCTGTTTTTT.

The chain carries TRBV5-5 and TRBJ1-2; D not resolved. The length of the CDR3 is 13 residues. Germline V CDR1 and CDR2: SGHKS, YYEKEE (reference sequence). With 2 bases removed from V and 1 base from J, the gap between germline ends came to 6 bases. The chain's CDR3 is CASSLGSNYGYTF. The DNA for the CDR3 is TGTGCCAGCAGCTTAGGGAGTAACTATGGCTACACCTTC.

The V call is TRBV11-2, the J call TRBJ1-1, with 7 bases fitting TRBD1. This CDR3 is 16 amino acids long. Germline trimming cut 5 bases from V and 0 bases from J; bases unmatched to any gene: 9. The germline CDR1 and CDR2 sequences are SGHAT and FQNNGV. The CDR3 sequence is CASSRTPGQMNTEAFF. The CDR3 nucleotides read TGTGCCAGCAGCCGTACGCCGGGACAGATGAACACTGAAGCTTTCTTT.